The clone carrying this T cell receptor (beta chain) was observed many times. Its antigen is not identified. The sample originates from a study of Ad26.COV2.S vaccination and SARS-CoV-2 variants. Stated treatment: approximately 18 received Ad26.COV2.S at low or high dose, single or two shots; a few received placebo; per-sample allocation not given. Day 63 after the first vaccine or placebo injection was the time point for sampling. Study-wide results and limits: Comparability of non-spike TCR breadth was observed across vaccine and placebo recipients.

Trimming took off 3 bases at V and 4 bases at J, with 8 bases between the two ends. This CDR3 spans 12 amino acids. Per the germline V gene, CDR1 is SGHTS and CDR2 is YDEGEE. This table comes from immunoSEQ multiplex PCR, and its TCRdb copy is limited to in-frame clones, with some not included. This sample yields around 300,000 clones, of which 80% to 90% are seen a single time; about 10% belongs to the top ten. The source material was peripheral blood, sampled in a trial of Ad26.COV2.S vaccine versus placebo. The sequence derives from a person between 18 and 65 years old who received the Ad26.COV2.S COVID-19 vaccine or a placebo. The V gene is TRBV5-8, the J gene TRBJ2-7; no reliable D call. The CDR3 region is CASSYPVYEQYF. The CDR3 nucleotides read TGTGCCAGCAGCTACCCGGTTTACGAGCAGTACTTC.